This entry lists 2 T cell receptor beta chains sequenced from one sample in a study of regulatory T cells in long-lasting Graves disease (dated by TCRdb to 2020 to 2023). The library was obtained by multiplex PCR. Reads for this sample came from an Illumina HiSeq 4000. TCR beta libraries were built with iRepertoire HTBI primers and Arm-PCR amplification of CDR3 regions. The public reads were reanalyzed by TCRdb: fastp trimming at Q25, MiXCR alignment, in-frame beta chains only. Records with the same CDR3 protein are collapsed into one entry carrying the most frequent genes and DNA. The table for this sample lists approximately 310,000 distinct CDR3 sequences; 15% to 20% of them were counted only once. The ten largest account for about 38% of the sample. This sample's time point label indicates: newly diagnosed GD, antithyroid drugs for less than 3 months. For both TCR sequencing and RNA sequencing, RNA was extracted from PBMCs using TRIzol.

Sequenced material: peripheral blood mononuclear cells (PBMCs), taken at new diagnosis, from a patient treated with antithyroid drugs. Receptor source: a female donor with Graves disease.

This clonotype was detected many times. The chain couples TRBV20-1 to TRBJ2-1, with D perhaps given as TRBD1 or TRBD2 (5 bases each). Between the trimmed V and J ends, which lost 0 bases and 4 bases, there was a span of 13 bases. Germline assignment: CDR1 DFQATT and CDR2 SNEGSKA (reference sequence). The CDR3 has 15 amino acids. The chain's CDR3 is CSARDFEGNYNEQFF. CDR3 DNA: TGCAGTGCTAGAGATTTCGAGGGGAATTACAATGAGCAGTTCTTC.

V and J are TRBV18 and TRBJ1-2; D perhaps matches TRBD1 (6 bases). CDR3 length equals 16 residues. The germline V gene has CDR1 KGHSH and CDR2 LQKENI. With 3 bases removed from V and 5 bases from J, the gap between germline ends came to 19 bases. CDR3 sequence: CASSPPGHQSRYGYTF. Here the CDR3 DNA reads TGTGCCAGCTCACCTCCGGGACACCAAAGTCGGTATGGCTACACCTTC.